The 14 T cell receptor beta chains below all came from one sample that was sequenced in a study of cytomegalovirus exposure and HLA in healthy donors. Vbeta (60) and Jbeta (13) primers were used in the PCR. Here immunoSEQ multiplex PCR was the method, and the copy in TCRdb shows in-frame clones only, minus some. This sample has about 160,000 clones; 60% to 80% occur once, and the top ten carry roughly 9%. The specimen sequenced was PBMCs. The receptors come from a man aged 18 to 30 in good health and CMV-seropositive.

There are a few counts of this clone. This chain uses TRBV5-1 with TRBJ1-4, with unresolved D. Germline V CDR1 and CDR2: SGHRS, YFSETQ. This CDR3 contains 13 residues. V dropped 5 bases and J dropped 7 bases, with 12 bases sitting between them. This CDR3 is CASRLGRGEKLFF. The CDR3 nucleotides read TGCGCCAGCAGATTAGGTAGAGGTGAAAAACTGTTTTTT. The variable domain in full, completed from reference TRBV5-1 and TRBJ1-4, reads KAGVTQTPRYLIKTRGQQVTLSCSPISGHRSVSWYQQTPGQGLQFLFEYFSETQRNKGNFPGRFSGRQFSNSRSEMNVSTLELGDSALYLCASRLGRGEKLFFGSGTQLSVL.

This clone was counted a single time. The chain couples TRBV9 to TRBJ1-2, with D possibly being TRBD1 (5 bases). Per the germline V gene, CDR1 is SGDLS and CDR2 is YYNGEE. Trimming took 0 bases from V and 5 from J, leaving 8 bases between them. This CDR3 comprises 13 residues. CDR3 DNA sequence: TGTGCCAGCAGCGTAGCGGGGGATTATGGCTACACCTTC. This gives the protein CASSVAGDYGYTF.

The table lists this clone with a count of one. The chain joins TRBV11-1 to TRBJ2-7; unclear D gene. Germline CDR1 reads SGHAT; CDR2 reads FQDESV (reference sequence). V was cut by 3 bases and J by 2 bases, with 14 bases left in between. The CDR3 consists of 15 residues. CDR3 sequence reads: CASSFSPEITYEQYF. In nucleotides, the CDR3 is TGTGCCAGCAGCTTTTCCCCGGAGATTACCTACGAGCAGTACTTC.

This chain links TRBV5-6 with TRBJ2-1; D gene ambiguous. Germline V gene lookup returns CDR1 SGHDT and CDR2 YYEEEE. The CDR3 runs to 14 residues. Trimming removed 0 bases at V and 5 bases at J, with 9 bases between. DNA for the CDR3: TGTGCCAGCAGCTTGGAACTCACCCACAATGAGCAGTTCTTC. It yields the protein CASSLELTHNEQFF.

This clone was seen only once. The V call is TRBV6-5, the J call TRBJ1-2, with D unclear. CDR1 MNHEY and CDR2 SVGAGI come from the germline V gene. V lost 5 bases to trimming and J lost 8 bases, with 12 bases between them. The CDR3 has 12 amino acids. CDR3 region: CASSTVFGGYTF. The CDR3 DNA is TGTGCCAGCAGTACAGTGTTTGGAGGCTACACCTTC.

The chain carries TRBV9 and TRBJ2-1, with 13 bases fitting TRBD2. The germline CDR1 and CDR2 sequences are SGDLS and YYNGEE. The V segment lost 3 bases and the J segment 8 bases; nucleotides outside the gene matches: 5. The CDR3 totals 15 residues. Here the CDR3 DNA reads TGTGCCAGCAGCGCGGGACTAGCGGGAACCGATGAGCAGTTCTTC. This encodes CASSAGLAGTDEQFF.

The chain is built from TRBV15 and TRBJ2-7; TRBD2 might be the D (6 bases). V was clipped by 0 bases and J by 3 bases, with 12 bases between them. This CDR3 has 15 amino acids. Germline V gives CDR1 LNHNV, CDR2 YYDKDF (reference sequence). CDR3 nucleotide sequence: TGTGCCACCAGCAGAGATCCGGGGGTCCACTACGAGCAGTACTTC. It codes for CATSRDPGVHYEQYF.

The CDR3 region is CASSPDRGREKLFF. For the CDR3, the DNA is TGTGCCAGCAGTCCCGACAGGGGGCGAGAAAAACTGTTTTTT. The chain links TRBV6-5 to TRBJ1-4; 10 bases map to TRBD1. The germline V gene encodes CDR1 MNHEY and CDR2 SVGAGI. The CDR3 consists of 14 residues. The trim removed 5 bases at V and 8 bases at J, leaving 5 bases unmatched.

This sequence joins TRBV18 and TRBJ2-7; TRBD2 matches 13 bases. The CDR3 is 20 residues long. Germline-derived CDR1 and CDR2 are KGHSH and LQKENI. Unmatched junction bases numbered 16, after V lost 5 bases and J lost 0 bases. In DNA form, the CDR3 reads TGTGCCAGCTCAGAACCCGGGACTAGCGGGACCAATTACTCCTCCTACGAGCAGTACTTC. This sequence encodes CASSEPGTSGTNYSSYEQYF.

The chain recombines TRBV2 with TRBJ1-1, with TRBD1 matching 9 bases. Germline V gene sequence: CDR1 SNHLY, CDR2 FYNNEI. The CDR3 extends over 14 amino acids. V lost 4 bases and J lost 2; bases outside the gene matches: 2. The CDR3 sequence: CASSVQGANTEAFF. The CDR3 nucleotides are TGTGCCAGCAGTGTACAGGGGGCCAACACTGAAGCTTTCTTT.

V gene TRBV11-3 combines with J gene TRBJ2-1, with 13 nucleotides matching TRBD2. The V gene end was trimmed by 4 bases and the J gene end by 8 bases; junction bases not matched to a gene: 5. Per the germline V gene, CDR1 is SGHNT and CDR2 is YENEEA. The CDR3 runs to 15 residues. CDR3 residues: CASSSGLAGEDEQFF. The CDR3 DNA reads TGTGCCAGCAGCTCCGGACTAGCGGGAGAGGATGAGCAGTTCTTC.

The chain employs TRBV7-2 and TRBJ1-5; unclear D gene. This CDR3 is built from 17 residues. Germline values: CDR1 SGHTA, CDR2 FQGNSA. The V end lost 1 base, the J end lost 0 bases, and 13 bases lay between the germline ends. Here the CDR3 reads CASSLVAGTYSNQPQHF. The CDR3 nucleotides are TGTGCCAGCAGCTTAGTCGCAGGAACTTATAGCAATCAGCCCCAGCATTTT.

This chain connects TRBV7-2 to TRBJ2-3, with 8 bases that match TRBD2. The CDR3 runs to 14 residues. Unmatched junction bases numbered 12, after V lost 5 bases and J lost 11 bases. Germline CDR1 is SGHTA and CDR2 is FQGNSA. The CDR3 bases are TGTGCCAGCAGCCCGGGGGGGACGGCGTTAATGCAGTATTTT. Protein product: CASSPGGTALMQYF.

The chain is built from TRBV6-1 and TRBJ1-1, with D possibly TRBD1 on 6 matching bases. V was cut by 5 bases and J by 2 bases, with 9 bases left in between. This CDR3 contains 13 residues. Germline assignment: CDR1 MNHNS and CDR2 SASEGT. For the CDR3, the DNA is TGTGCCAGCAGTCTACAGGGAAACACTGAAGCTTTCTTT. Amino acids: CASSLQGNTEAFF.